Given below is one T cell receptor (beta chain) in context. What it binds is unknown. The read ends 3 residues shy of where the CDR3 ends; the end is completed using the germline J gene. The sample comes from a study of T cell clonality in common variable immunodeficiency. Study observations and caveats: Fewer TCRbeta clones were shared among CVID subjects than controls. In common variable immunodeficiency, TCR beta chains reportedly carried fewer deletions and N-nucleotide insertions.

Germline V gene lookup returns CDR1 SEHNR and CDR2 FQNEAQ (reference sequence). This CDR3 spans 14 amino acids. Some clones are missing from TCRdb's copy, which holds only in-frame ones; the method was immunoSEQ multiplex PCR. The sample includes 30,000 to 40,000 clones, none of them occurring once. Sequences were obtained from peripheral blood mononuclear cells. The chain links TRBV7-9 to TRBJ1-2, with D possibly TRBD1 on 6 matching bases. The receptor was derived from a human donor with common variable immunodeficiency. The part of the CDR3 DNA that was read is TGTGCCAGCAGCCTCGCCGGGACAATCGAGGCC. Protein sequence: CASSLAGTIEA. The full CDR3 protein is CASSLAGTIEAYTF.